This T cell receptor (beta chain) derives from a study of CD4 T cells in relation to SARS-CoV-2 and coronaviruses. At the level of the study: The restricting HLA molecule for shared crossreactive spike epitopes was mapped.

Whole-study results and caveats: According to naive versus memory sequencing, detected responses are memory recall, not newly primed. No crossreactivity against non-spike viral proteins was tested here. In roughly 65% of donors, memory CD4+ clonotypes crossrecognized SARS-CoV-2 and at least one common cold coronavirus spike.

This table comes from immunoSEQ multiplex PCR, and its TCRdb copy is limited to in-frame clones, with some not included. The table records 50,000 to 70,000 clones, around 86% of them present only once. V dropped 5 bases and J dropped 2 bases, with 14 bases sitting between them. The V gene's germline CDR1 is SEHNR and CDR2 FQNEAQ (reference sequence). The CDR3 is made up of 15 amino acids. Note on this clone: The antigen is not known.

CD4+ T cells from unexposed donors were obtained before the COVID-19 pandemic (2011-2018). Source material: memory CD4+ T cells from PBMCs. The sequence was obtained from a human donor in good health. V is TRBV7-9 and J is TRBJ2-3; TRBD2 is a possible D gene (5 bases). The CDR3 region is CASSRSVGVTDTQYF. DNA for the CDR3: TGTGCCAGCAGCCGGAGTGTCGGGGTCACAGATACGCAGTATTTT.